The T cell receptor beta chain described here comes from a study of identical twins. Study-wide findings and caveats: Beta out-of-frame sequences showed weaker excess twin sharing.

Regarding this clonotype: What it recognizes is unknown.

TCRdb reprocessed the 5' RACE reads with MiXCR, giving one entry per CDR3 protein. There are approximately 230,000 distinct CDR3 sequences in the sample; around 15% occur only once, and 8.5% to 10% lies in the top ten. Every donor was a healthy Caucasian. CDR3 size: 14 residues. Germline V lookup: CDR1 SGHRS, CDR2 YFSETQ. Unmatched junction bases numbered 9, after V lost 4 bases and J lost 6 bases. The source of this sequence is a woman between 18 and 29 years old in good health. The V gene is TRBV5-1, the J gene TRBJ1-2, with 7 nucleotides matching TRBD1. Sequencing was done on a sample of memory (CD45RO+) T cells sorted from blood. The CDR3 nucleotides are TGCGCCAGCAGCCGGGACAGTTATAGGGATGGCTACACCTTC. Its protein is CASSRDSYRDGYTF.